These 17 T cell receptor beta chains were all obtained from the same sample, sequenced in a study of OX40 agonist ivuxolimab in advanced cancers. Produced via immunoSEQ multiplex PCR; TCRdb's table is partial and in-frame only. This table holds some 44,000 clones, 85% to 90% found once. The input for sequencing was CD4+ or CD8+ T cells sorted from blood, taken in a trial of the OX40 agonist ivuxolimab. These receptors were taken from an adult with an advanced solid tumor such as melanoma, head and neck, liver or kidney cancer.

This clone has more than one count but fewer than ten. CDR3 residues: CASSLILAFSYEQYF. In DNA form, the CDR3 reads TGTGCCAGCAGCTTGATACTAGCGTTTTCCTACGAGCAGTACTTC. The J gene is TRBJ2-7, the V gene TRBV5-6; 7 bases map to TRBD2. V shed 1 base, J shed 1 base, and the junction held 5 bases outside the gene matches. Germline lookup yields CDR1 SGHDT and CDR2 YYEEEE. This CDR3 contains 15 residues.

The V call is TRBV27, the J call TRBJ1-2; no definite D call. CDR1 and CDR2 (germline): MNHEY, SMNVEV (reference sequence). The CDR3 loop spans 15 amino acids. Trimming cost V 8 bases and J 4 bases, with 20 bases left between them. CDR3 sequence: CASLPGPRTGYGYTF. CDR3 nucleotides: TGTGCCAGCCTCCCCGGGCCCAGGACGGGCTATGGCTACACCTTC.

J is TRBJ2-7 and V is TRBV7-2; D gene ambiguous. Looked up from germline, CDR1 is SGHTA and CDR2 is FQGNSA. The CDR3 extends over 12 amino acids. Trimming shortened V by 4 bases and J by 3 bases, and 7 bases separated the two germline ends. CDR3 protein: CASSSNSYEQYF. The CDR3 DNA sequence: TGTGCCAGCAGCTCGAACAGCTACGAGCAGTACTTC.

The chain links TRBV6-5 to TRBJ2-3; 10 bases are a match to TRBD2. Germline V lookup: CDR1 MNHEY, CDR2 SVGAGI. V gave up 7 bases and J gave up 3 bases; unmatched junction bases: 4. This CDR3 comprises 14 residues. CDR3 in amino acids: CASISGGGTDTQYF. In nucleotides, the CDR3 is TGTGCCAGCATAAGCGGGGGGGGAACAGATACGCAGTATTTT.

The genes are TRBV19 and TRBJ1-3; D not certain. Deletions cut 3 bases from V and 2 bases from J, with 8 bases between. This CDR3 region has 14 residues. Germline V gives CDR1 LNHDA, CDR2 SQIVND (reference sequence). The CDR3 nucleotides read TGTGCCAGTAGTATTGGTACTACTGGAAACACCATATATTTT. It translates to CASSIGTTGNTIYF. The full variable domain, in which reference TRBV19 and TRBJ1-3 provide the parts outside the CDR3, is DGGITQSPKYLFRKEGQNVTLSCEQNLNHDAMYWYRQDPGQGLRLIYYSQIVNDFQKGDIAEGYSVSREKKESFPLTVTSAQKNPTAFYLCASSIGTTGNTIYFGEGSWLTVV.

This chain joins TRBV15 and TRBJ2-1, with D perhaps matching TRBD2 (6 bases). V lost 1 base, J lost 0 bases, and 13 bases lay in between. Germline CDR1 LNHNV, CDR2 YYDKDF (reference sequence). CDR3 length: 17 residues. The CDR3 is CATSRGLGFSSYNEQFF. The CDR3, as DNA: TGTGCCACCAGCAGAGGACTAGGATTTAGCTCCTACAATGAGCAGTTCTTC. The complete variable domain, with remaining parts taken from reference TRBV15 and TRBJ2-1, reads DAMVIQNPRYQVTQFGKPVTLSCSQTLNHNVMYWYQQKSSQAPKLLFHYYDKDFNNEADTPDNFQSRRPNTSFCFLDIRSPGLGDTAMYLCATSRGLGFSSYNEQFFGPGTRLTVL.

The chain has TRBV27 and TRBJ2-3, with 12 bases fitting TRBD2. V dropped 3 bases and J dropped 3; count of bases not matched to a gene: 4. The CDR3 runs 16 residues. Germline V lookup: CDR1 MNHEY, CDR2 SMNVEV (reference sequence). The CDR3 sequence: CASSFAGTSGTDTQYF. The CDR3 bases are TGTGCCAGCAGTTTTGCCGGGACTAGCGGGACAGATACGCAGTATTTT.

V gene TRBV5-1 combines with J gene TRBJ1-3; D is uncertain. Trimming took off 1 base at V and 8 bases at J, with 10 bases between the two ends. From germline, CDR1 is SGHRS and CDR2 YFSETQ. This CDR3 comprises 13 residues. CDR3 region: CASSLTTGDTIYF. CDR3 bases: TGCGCCAGCAGCTTGACCACTGGCGACACCATATATTTT.

This sequence joins TRBV4-1 and TRBJ1-4, with unresolved D. The CDR3 has 17 amino acids. Germline V gives CDR1 MGHRA, CDR2 YSYEKL. V was trimmed by 0 bases and J by 3 bases, leaving 14 bases between them. In nucleotides, the CDR3 is TGCGCCAGCAGCCAAGATCTTGGAGGGATGTCTAATGAAAAACTGTTTTTT. This gives the protein CASSQDLGGMSNEKLFF.

CDR3 DNA: TGTGCCAGCCGTTCCGCGTCAGGGGAGCAGTACTTC. Its translation is CASRSASGEQYF. This chain joins TRBV28 and TRBJ2-7, with D maybe TRBD1 (5 bases). This CDR3 is 12 amino acids long. The germline V gene encodes CDR1 MDHEN and CDR2 SYDVKM. The V end lost 8 bases, the J end lost 7 bases, and 15 bases lay between the germline ends.

This rearrangement joins TRBV7-9 to TRBJ1-6; perhaps TRBD1 as D (6 bases). The CDR3 consists of 15 residues. Looked up from germline, CDR1 is SEHNR and CDR2 is FQNEAQ (reference sequence). The V end lost 5 bases, the J end lost 9 bases, and 17 bases lay between the germline ends. The CDR3 loop is CASSIGAGGGSPLHF. The CDR3 region has the DNA TGTGCCAGCAGCATCGGGGCGGGAGGGGGTTCACCCCTCCACTTT.

The chain combines TRBV2 with TRBJ1-5, with TRBD1 as a possible D gene (5 bases). Per germline, CDR1 SNHLY and CDR2 FYNNEI. There are 15 residues in the CDR3. The V and J ends lost 3 bases and 1 base respectively, with 10 bases between them. The CDR3 nucleotides read TGTGCCAGCAGTGAGACGCGACAGAGCAATCAGCCCCAGCATTTT. This sequence encodes CASSETRQSNQPQHF.

This chain joins TRBV30 and TRBJ2-7, with unresolved D. V was pared by 0 bases and J by 13 bases, with 16 bases between. The length of the CDR3 is 12 residues. CDR1 and CDR2 (germline): GTSNPN, SVGIG (reference sequence). The CDR3 region is CAWSVNRAYEYF. The CDR3 DNA reads as TGTGCCTGGAGTGTAAATCGGGCCTACGAATACTTC.

The V call is TRBV7-2, the J call TRBJ1-1, with TRBD1 matching over 8 bases. The CDR3 is made up of 15 amino acids. The germline CDR1 and CDR2 sequences are SGHTA and FQGNSA. J lost 1 base, V lost 5 bases, and 6 bases had no gene match. The CDR3 DNA follows: TGTGCCAGCAGCAGGATTGACAGGGGGAACACTGAAGCTTTCTTT. Translation: CASSRIDRGNTEAFF.

V is TRBV4-2 and J is TRBJ2-1; D gene uncertain. This CDR3 has 15 amino acids. Germline CDR1 LGHNA, CDR2 YNFKEQ. Trimming stripped 5 bases from V and 0 bases from J, with 11 bases between. The chain's CDR3 is CASSNWQSSYNEQFF. For the CDR3, the DNA is TGTGCCAGCAGCAACTGGCAGAGCTCCTACAATGAGCAGTTCTTC.

J is TRBJ2-3 and V is TRBV10-3, with 8 bases matching TRBD1. V was clipped by 5 bases and J by 2 bases; unmatched bases: 6. This CDR3 comprises 15 residues. Germline CDR1 ENHRY, CDR2 SYGVKD. Written as DNA, the CDR3 is TGTGCCATCAGTAAGACAGGGGCCCTCACAGATACGCAGTATTTT. This sequence encodes CAISKTGALTDTQYF.

This clone appeared once. CDR3 sequence: CASSPDRSKYNEQFF. The CDR3 DNA follows: TGTGCCAGCAGCCCCGACAGGAGTAAGTACAATGAGCAGTTCTTC. This chain joins TRBV2 and TRBJ2-1, with a weak D call TRBD1 (6 bases). Per the germline V gene, CDR1 is SNHLY and CDR2 is FYNNEI. The CDR3 has 15 residues. Trimming pared 6 bases from V and 4 bases from J, leaving 16 bases between.